Sequencing of this T cell receptor beta chain was carried out in a study of regulatory T cells in long-lasting Graves disease. Study as a whole: The definition of persistent Graves' disease was over 5 years of antithyroid drugs with positive TSH receptor antibodies. Study results and caveats: Among persistent patients, a larger number of public clonotypes were shared (around 3,000) than among newly diagnosed patients (about 950). TRBV28, TRBJ1-2 and TRBJ2-5 emerged as the favored segments in persistent disease. Samples came from peripheral blood alone, without thyroid tissue.

The CDR3 runs to 15 residues. J gave up 6 bases and V 5 bases, and 11 bases lay outside the gene matches. In germline, CDR1 is DFQATT, CDR2 SNEGSKA (reference sequence). Comments on this clonotype: Its antigen is unknown.

Time point given: persistent/refractory GD, antithyroid drugs over 5 years with positive TRAb. Making the TCR library involved RNA that had been extracted from PBMCs. Relying on iRepertoire HTBI primers and Arm-PCR of CDR3 regions, the team built TCR beta libraries. Each CDR3 protein gets one entry after TCRdb re-called the multiplex PCR reads with MiXCR. Of approximately 400,000 distinct CDR3 sequences listed, 23% are singletons. The TCR was taken from a woman in her thirties or forties with Graves disease. The rearrangement links TRBV20-1 to TRBJ2-2; 8 bases map to TRBD1. Specimen: peripheral blood mononuclear cells (PBMCs), collected when the disease was refractory, from a patient treated with antithyroid drugs. The CDR3 spells CSASQSQGAAGELFF. In DNA, the CDR3 is TGCAGTGCTTCTCAGAGCCAGGGGGCCGCCGGGGAGCTGTTTTTT.